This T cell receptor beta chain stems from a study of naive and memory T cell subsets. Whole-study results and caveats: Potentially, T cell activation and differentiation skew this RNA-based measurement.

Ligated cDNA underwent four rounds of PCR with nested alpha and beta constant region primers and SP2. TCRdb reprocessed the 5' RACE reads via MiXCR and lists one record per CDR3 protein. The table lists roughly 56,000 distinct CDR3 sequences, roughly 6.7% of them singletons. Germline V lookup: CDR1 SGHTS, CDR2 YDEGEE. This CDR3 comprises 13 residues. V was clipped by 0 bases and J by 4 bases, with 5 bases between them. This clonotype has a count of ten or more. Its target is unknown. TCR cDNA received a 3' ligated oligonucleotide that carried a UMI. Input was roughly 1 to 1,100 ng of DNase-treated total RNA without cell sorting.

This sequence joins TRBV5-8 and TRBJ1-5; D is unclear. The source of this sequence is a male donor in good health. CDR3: CASSLDRNQPQHF. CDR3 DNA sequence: TGTGCCAGCAGCTTGGACAGAAATCAGCCCCAGCATTTT.